This TCR beta chain was sequenced in a study of T-cell reconstitution after alpha-beta-depleted transplantation in children. TCRbeta library construction was performed incorporating unique molecular identifiers. TCRdb redid the calling of the PCR reads with MiXCR, one entry per CDR3 protein. Of a few hundred thousand distinct CDR3 sequences listed, around 13% are singletons. Germline V lookup: CDR1 SGHRS, CDR2 YFSETQ. This CDR3 is 15 amino acids long. V gave up 2 bases and J gave up 1 base; unmatched junction bases: 4. The genes are TRBV5-1 and TRBJ2-5, with 8 bases matching TRBD1. This clonotype was sampled from a male patient younger than 18 who had a stem cell transplant for acute myeloid leukemia, so the T cells may come from the graft donor. Sequenced here: PBMCs, mostly from graft donor cells, sampled 360 days after TCRalphabeta/CD19-depleted stem cell transplant. The CDR3 spells CASSFATGGQETQYF. CDR3 coding DNA: TGCGCCAGCAGCTTTGCAACAGGGGGCCAAGAGACCCAGTACTTC.